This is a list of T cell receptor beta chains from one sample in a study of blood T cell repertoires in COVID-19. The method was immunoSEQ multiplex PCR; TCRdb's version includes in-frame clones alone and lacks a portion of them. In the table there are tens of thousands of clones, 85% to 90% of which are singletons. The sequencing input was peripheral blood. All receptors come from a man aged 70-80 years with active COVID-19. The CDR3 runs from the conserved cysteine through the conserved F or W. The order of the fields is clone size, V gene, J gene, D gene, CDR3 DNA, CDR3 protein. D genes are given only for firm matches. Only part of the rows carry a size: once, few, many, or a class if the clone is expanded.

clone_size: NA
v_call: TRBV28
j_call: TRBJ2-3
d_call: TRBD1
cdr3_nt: TGTGCCAGCAGTGTATCGGGGACAGGGAAAACAGATACGCAGTATTTT
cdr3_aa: CASSVSGTGKTDTQYF

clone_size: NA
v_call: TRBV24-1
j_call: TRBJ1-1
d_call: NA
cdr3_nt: TGTGCCACCAGGAGGGGAGGGACTGACTCTGAAGCTTTCTTT
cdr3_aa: CATRRGGTDSEAFF

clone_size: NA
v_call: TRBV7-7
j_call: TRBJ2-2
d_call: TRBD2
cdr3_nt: TGTGCTAGCAGCTTAGCTAGCGGGAGTGGCACCGGGGAGCTGTTTTTT
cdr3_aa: CASSLASGSGTGELFF

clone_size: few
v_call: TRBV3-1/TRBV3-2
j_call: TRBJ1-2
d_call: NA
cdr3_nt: TGTGCCAGCAGCCCCTCCCAAACGGGGGGCTACACCTTC
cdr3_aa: CASSPSQTGGYTF

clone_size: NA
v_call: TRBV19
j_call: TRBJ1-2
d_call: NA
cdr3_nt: TGTGCCAGTAGTCAGGGGTCCAGGGCGTATGGCTACACCTTC
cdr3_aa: CASSQGSRAYGYTF

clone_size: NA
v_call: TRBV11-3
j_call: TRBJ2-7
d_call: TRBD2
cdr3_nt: TGTGCCAGCAGCCCCATCCGGGCGGGAGGGTCCTACGAGCAGTACTTC
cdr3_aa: CASSPIRAGGSYEQYF

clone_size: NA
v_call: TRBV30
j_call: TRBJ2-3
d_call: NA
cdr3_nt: TGTGCCTGGAGTATGGGCACCCGGAGGACAGATACGCAGTATTTT
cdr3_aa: CAWSMGTRRTDTQYF

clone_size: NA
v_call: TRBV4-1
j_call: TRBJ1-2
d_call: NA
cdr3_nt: TGCGCCAGCAGCCAAGAGAGGGTAGTCGGCTACACCTTC
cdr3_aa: CASSQERVVGYTF

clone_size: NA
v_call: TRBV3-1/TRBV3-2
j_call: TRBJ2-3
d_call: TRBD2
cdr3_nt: TGTGCCAGCAGCTCACTAGCGGGAGGAACTAGCACAGATACGCAGTATTTT
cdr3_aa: CASSSLAGGTSTDTQYF

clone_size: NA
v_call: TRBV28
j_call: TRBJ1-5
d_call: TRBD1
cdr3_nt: TGTGCCACACGGACAGGGAATCAGCCCCAGCATTTT
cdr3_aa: CATRTGNQPQHF

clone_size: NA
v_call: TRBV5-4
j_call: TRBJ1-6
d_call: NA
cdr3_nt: TGTGCCAGCAGCTTGGCCGGGACAAGGGGGAATTCACCCCTCCACTTT
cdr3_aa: CASSLAGTRGNSPLHF

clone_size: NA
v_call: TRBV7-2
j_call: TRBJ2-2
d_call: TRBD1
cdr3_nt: TGTGCCAGCAGCTCGCGGGACAGGGGGTTTACCGGGGAGCTGTTTTTT
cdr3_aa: CASSSRDRGFTGELFF

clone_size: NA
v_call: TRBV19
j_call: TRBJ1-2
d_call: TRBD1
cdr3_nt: TGTGCCAGTACCGACAGGGGTAACTATGGCTACACCTTC
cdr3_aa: CASTDRGNYGYTF

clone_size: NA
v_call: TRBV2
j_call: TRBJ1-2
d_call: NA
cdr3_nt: TGTGCCAGCATGATCGACAGCAACTTTGGCTACACCTTC
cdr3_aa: CASMIDSNFGYTF

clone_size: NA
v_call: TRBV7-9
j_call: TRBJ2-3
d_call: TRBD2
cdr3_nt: TGTGCCAGCAGCATGGGAAGGACTAGCGGGAGTTCAGATACGCAGTATTTT
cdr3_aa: CASSMGRTSGSSDTQYF

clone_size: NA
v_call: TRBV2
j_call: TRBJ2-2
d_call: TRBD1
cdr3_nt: TGTGCCAGCAGTGCAGGGGGCGCGGGCACCGGGGAGCTGTTTTTT
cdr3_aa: CASSAGGAGTGELFF

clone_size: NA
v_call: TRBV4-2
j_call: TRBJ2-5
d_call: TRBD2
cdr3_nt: TGTGCCAGCAGCCAAGACCCAGCGGGGTCCCAAGAGACCCAGTACTTC
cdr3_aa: CASSQDPAGSQETQYF

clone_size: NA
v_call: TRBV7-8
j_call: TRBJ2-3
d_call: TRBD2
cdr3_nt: TGTGCCAGCAGCTTATGGAGACTAGCGGGAGATACGCAGTATTTT
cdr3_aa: CASSLWRLAGDTQYF

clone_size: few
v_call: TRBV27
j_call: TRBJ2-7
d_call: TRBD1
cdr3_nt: TGTGCCAGCAGCCGTAGACAGGGGGCGGGCGAGCAGTACTTC
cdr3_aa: CASSRRQGAGEQYF

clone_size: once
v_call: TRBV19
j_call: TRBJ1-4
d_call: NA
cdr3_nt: TGTGCCAGTAAAACCCGAGGGGGAGAAAAACTGTTTTTT
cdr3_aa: CASKTRGGEKLFF

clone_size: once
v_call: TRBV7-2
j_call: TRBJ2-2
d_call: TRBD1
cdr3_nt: TGTGCCAGCAGCTTAGCGGACAGGGACACCGGGGAGCTGTTTTTT
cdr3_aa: CASSLADRDTGELFF

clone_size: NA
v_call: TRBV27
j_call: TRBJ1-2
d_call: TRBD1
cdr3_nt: TGTGCCAGCAGTTTAAGGGGGCAGGACCACTATGGCTACACCTTC
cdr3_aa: CASSLRGQDHYGYTF

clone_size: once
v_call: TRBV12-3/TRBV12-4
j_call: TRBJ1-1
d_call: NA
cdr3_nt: TGTGCCAGCAGCCACGGTCCTGAAGCTTTCTTT
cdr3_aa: CASSHGPEAFF

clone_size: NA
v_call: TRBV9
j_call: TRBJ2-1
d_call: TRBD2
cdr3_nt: TGTGCCAGCAGCGTAGATGTTGGACTAGCGAGCTTTCAGAGGTACAATGAGCAGTTCTTC
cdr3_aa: CASSVDVGLASFQRYNEQFF

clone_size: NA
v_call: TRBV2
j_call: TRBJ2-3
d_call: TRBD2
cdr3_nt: TGTGCCAGCAGGGGGACTAGTGGGAATACGCAGTATTTT
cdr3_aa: CASRGTSGNTQYF

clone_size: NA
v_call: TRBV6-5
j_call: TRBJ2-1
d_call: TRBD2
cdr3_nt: TGTGCCAGCAACTACGGGACTAGCCGGCAGGATGAGCAGTTCTTC
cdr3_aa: CASNYGTSRQDEQFF

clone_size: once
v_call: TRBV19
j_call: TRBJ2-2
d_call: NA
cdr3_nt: TGTGCCAGTAGTATTGAAGCCAACACCGGGGAGCTGTTTTTT
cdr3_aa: CASSIEANTGELFF

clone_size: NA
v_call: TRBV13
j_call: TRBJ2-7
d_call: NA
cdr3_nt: TGTGCCAGCAGCCCCGCGACAGCCCAAATCTCCTACGAGCAGTACTTC
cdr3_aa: CASSPATAQISYEQYF

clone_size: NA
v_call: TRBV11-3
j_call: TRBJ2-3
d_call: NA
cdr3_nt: TGTGCCAGCAGCTTGCCGGGGGAAGATACGCAGTATTTT
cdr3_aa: CASSLPGEDTQYF

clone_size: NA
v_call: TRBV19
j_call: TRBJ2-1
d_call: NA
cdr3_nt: TGTGCCACCAATAGGGGCATGGAGGGCCCCTACAATGAGCAGTTCTTC
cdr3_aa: CATNRGMEGPYNEQFF

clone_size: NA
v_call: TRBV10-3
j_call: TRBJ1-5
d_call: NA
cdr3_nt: TGTGCCATCAGTGAACAGGGAAATCAGCCCCAGCATTTT
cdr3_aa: CAISEQGNQPQHF

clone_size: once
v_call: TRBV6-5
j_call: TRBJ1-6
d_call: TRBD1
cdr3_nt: TGTGCCAGCAGACGGGACAGGGGGGGATCACCCCTCCACTTT
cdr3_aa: CASRRDRGGSPLHF

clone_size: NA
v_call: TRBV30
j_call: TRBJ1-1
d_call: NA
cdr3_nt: TGTGCCTGGAGTATAGGTCAGGGGAGGGACACTGAAGCTTTCTTT
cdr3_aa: CAWSIGQGRDTEAFF

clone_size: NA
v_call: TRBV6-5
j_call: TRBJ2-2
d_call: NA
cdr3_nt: TGTGCCAGTGGGGAGACCGGGGAGCTGTTTTTT
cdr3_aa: CASGETGELFF

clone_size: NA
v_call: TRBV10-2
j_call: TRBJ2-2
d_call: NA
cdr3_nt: TGCGCCAGCAGTGAGCAGGGGAACACCGGGGAGCTGTTTTTT
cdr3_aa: CASSEQGNTGELFF